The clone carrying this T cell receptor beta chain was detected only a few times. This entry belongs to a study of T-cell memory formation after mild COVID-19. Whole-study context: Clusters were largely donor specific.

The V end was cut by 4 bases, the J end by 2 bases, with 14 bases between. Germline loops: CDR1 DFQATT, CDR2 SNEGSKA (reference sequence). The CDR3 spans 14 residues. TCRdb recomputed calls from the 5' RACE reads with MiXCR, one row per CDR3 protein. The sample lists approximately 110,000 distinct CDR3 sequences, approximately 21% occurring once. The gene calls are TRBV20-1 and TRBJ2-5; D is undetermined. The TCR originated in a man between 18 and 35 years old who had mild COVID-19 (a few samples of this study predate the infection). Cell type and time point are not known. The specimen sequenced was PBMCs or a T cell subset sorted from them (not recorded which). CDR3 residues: CSATGFYSQETQYF. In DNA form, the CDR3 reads TGCAGTGCTACTGGCTTTTACAGTCAAGAGACCCAGTACTTC.